A single sample gave rise to the 23 T cell receptor beta chains below, sequenced in a study of T cells after yellow fever vaccination. TCRdb re-derived calls from the 5' RACE reads in MiXCR, one entry per CDR3 protein. The sample lists 100,000 to 150,000 distinct CDR3 sequences, 12% to 15% occurring once. The sequenced sample was CD8+ T cells sorted from PBMCs, obtained 5 days after the yellow fever booster vaccination. The receptors come from a man between 18 and 35 years old who received the YFV17D yellow fever vaccine.

The chain is built from TRBV6-6 and TRBJ1-4; D is ambiguous. In germline, CDR1 is MNHNY, CDR2 SVGAGI (reference sequence). There are 12 residues in the CDR3. V lost 2 bases to trimming and J lost 8 bases, with 6 bases between them. CDR3 region: CASSYPGEKLFF. CDR3 DNA: TGTGCCAGCAGTTACCCAGGAGAAAAACTGTTTTTT.

This clonotype appeared a few times. This chain uses TRBV6-5 with TRBJ2-5, with D possibly TRBD1 on 6 matching bases. Germline loops: CDR1 MNHEY, CDR2 SVGAGI. The length of the CDR3 is 12 residues. Trimming stripped 7 bases from V and 5 bases from J, with 11 bases between. CDR3 DNA sequence: TGTGCCAGCAATTCAGGGGTGGAGACCCAGTACTTC. As protein: CASNSGVETQYF.

V is TRBV5-5 and J is TRBJ2-7; 8 positions agree with TRBD1. Looked up from germline, CDR1 is SGHKS and CDR2 is YYEKEE (reference sequence). CDR3 length: 13 amino acids. V was clipped by 0 bases and J by 8 bases; unmatched bases: 4. As DNA, the CDR3 is TGTGCCAGCAGCTTGGTATGGGACAGGAAGCAGTACGTC. Its translation: CASSLVWDRKQYV.

V usage is TRBV9 and J usage is TRBJ2-7, with 9 bases that match TRBD1. V trimming: 4 bases; J trimming: 3 bases; junction bases outside the gene matches: 5. The CDR3 contains 14 residues. From germline, CDR1 is SGDLS and CDR2 YYNGEE. The CDR3 loop is CASSIGQGSYEQYF. DNA of the CDR3: TGTGCCAGCAGCATCGGACAGGGGAGCTACGAGCAGTACTTC.

This clonotype appeared a few times. This chain links TRBV5-1 with TRBJ1-1; a possible D gene is TRBD1 (5 bases). Germline values: CDR1 SGHRS, CDR2 YFSETQ. The V and J ends lost 0 bases and 1 base respectively, with 7 bases between them. The CDR3 consists of 14 residues. The CDR3 DNA is TGCGCCAGCAGCTTGGAGCAGGGGAACACTGAAGCTTTCTTT. Translation: CASSLEQGNTEAFF.

The chain uses TRBV15 and TRBJ1-1, with D maybe TRBD1 (6 bases). The CDR3 is 15 amino acids. The V gene lost 4 bases and the J gene lost 1 base, with 13 bases spanning the gap. The germline V gene encodes CDR1 LNHNV and CDR2 YYDKDF (reference sequence). Here the CDR3 DNA reads TGTGCCACCAGCATCCTTGGACAGTCGAACACTGAAGCTTTCTTT. Translated, it gives CATSILGQSNTEAFF.

CDR3 residues: CASSLDLWIYEQYV. CDR3 sequence (DNA): TGTGCCAGCAGCTTAGATTTGTGGATATACGAGCAGTACGTC. V and J are TRBV11-2 and TRBJ2-7; D uncertain. Trimming took off 0 bases at V and 4 bases at J, with 10 bases between the two ends. Germline CDR1 reads SGHAT; CDR2 reads FQNNGV. The CDR3 runs to 14 residues.

This clonotype appeared many times. The chain combines TRBV6-1 with TRBJ2-6; D call uncertain. The V and J ends lost 2 bases and 2 bases respectively, with 7 bases between them. The CDR3 spans 15 residues. In germline, CDR1 is MNHNS, CDR2 SASEGT. The CDR3 nucleotides are TGTGCCAGCAGTGAACAGGCCACTGGGGCCAACGTCCTGACTTTC. It yields the protein CASSEQATGANVLTF.

In its sample, this clonotype was seen a few times. The chain uses TRBV5-1 and TRBJ1-1; 7 bases agree with TRBD1. V lost 0 bases to trimming and J lost 0 bases; unmatched junction nucleotides: 2. CDR1 and CDR2 (germline): SGHRS, YFSETQ. The CDR3 is 15 residues long. In DNA form, the CDR3 reads TGCGCCAGCAGCTTGGCCGGGACAGTGAACACTGAAGCTTTCTTT. Protein: CASSLAGTVNTEAFF.

V and J are TRBV4-1 and TRBJ2-1; the D is unclear. The CDR3 is made up of 13 amino acids. CDR1 and CDR2 from the germline V gene are MGHRA and YSYEKL. V dropped 0 bases and J dropped 11 bases, with 11 bases sitting between them. The CDR3 is CASSQDQPTKQFF. Here the CDR3 DNA reads TGCGCCAGCAGCCAAGATCAGCCCACCAAGCAGTTCTTC.

The chain joins TRBV11-2 to TRBJ2-1, with 8 bases lining up with TRBD2. Per the germline V gene, CDR1 is SGHAT and CDR2 is FQNNGV. V gave up 6 bases and J gave up 8 bases; unmatched junction bases: 15. The CDR3 contains 16 residues. CDR3 DNA: TGTGCCAGCAGAGTCAAACGGGGGGGATGGGTGGATGAGCAGTTCTTC. It yields the protein CASRVKRGGWVDEQFF.

The V and J genes are TRBV5-1 and TRBJ2-1, with TRBD1 matching 10 bases. The V gene end was trimmed by 0 bases and the J gene end by 2 bases; junction bases not matched to a gene: 5. Germline values: CDR1 SGHRS, CDR2 YFSETQ. The CDR3 spans 17 residues. The CDR3 DNA reads as TGCGCCAGCAGCTTGGGACGGGACAGGGGCACCTACAATGAGCAGTTCTTC. This codes for CASSLGRDRGTYNEQFF.

This clonotype was found many times. This chain links TRBV29-1 with TRBJ2-2; D unclear. In germline, CDR1 is SQVTM, CDR2 ANQGSEA. With 6 bases removed from V and 4 bases from J, the gap between germline ends came to 6 bases. The CDR3 extends over 11 amino acids. DNA for the CDR3: TGCAGCGTGCTGGTCACCGGGGAGCTGTTTTTT. As protein: CSVLVTGELFF.

This clonotype was counted a few times. This chain joins TRBV4-1 and TRBJ2-2; D call uncertain. CDR3 size: 14 residues. Germline CDR1 is MGHRA and CDR2 is YSYEKL. V lost 1 base to trimming and J lost 3 bases, with 6 bases between them. CDR3 protein: CASSQVSDTGELFF. The CDR3 DNA reads as TGCGCCAGCAGCCAAGTATCAGACACCGGGGAGCTGTTTTTT.

The chain employs TRBV6-4 and TRBJ1-2; perhaps TRBD1 as D (6 bases). The germline gives CDR1 MRHNA, CDR2 SNTAGT. CDR3 size: 14 residues. V shed 2 bases and J shed 4 bases, with 11 bases lying between them. CDR3 sequence: CASSDGGTSYGYTF. As DNA, the CDR3 is TGTGCCAGCAGTGACGGTGGGACAAGCTATGGCTACACCTTC.

V gene TRBV11-2 combines with J gene TRBJ1-1, with D uncertain. This CDR3 region has 10 residues. V was pared by 0 bases and J by 7 bases, with 0 bases between. From germline, CDR1 is SGHAT and CDR2 FQNNGV. As DNA, the CDR3 is TGTGCCAGCAGCTTAGATGAAGCTTTCTTT. Protein: CASSLDEAFF. The complete variable domain, with remaining parts taken from reference TRBV11-2 and TRBJ1-1, reads EAGVAQSPRYKIIEKRQSVAFWCNPISGHATLYWYQQILGQGPKLLIQFQNNGVVDDSQLPKDRFSAERLKGVDSTLKIQPAKLEDSAVYLCASSLDEAFFGQGTRLTVV.

The rearrangement joins TRBV9 to TRBJ1-1; D is undetermined. The CDR3 has 14 amino acids. Germline V gene lookup returns CDR1 SGDLS and CDR2 YYNGEE. Trimming removed 0 bases from V and 4 bases from J, with 10 bases in between. The CDR3 sequence: CASSVGRLVTEAFF. As DNA, the CDR3 is TGTGCCAGCAGCGTAGGACGGTTGGTCACTGAAGCTTTCTTT.

The chain recombines TRBV19 with TRBJ1-6; D perhaps matches TRBD1 (5 bases). V was trimmed by 7 bases and J by 13 bases, leaving 17 bases between them. This CDR3 comprises 13 residues. Germline-derived CDR1 and CDR2 are LNHDA and SQIVND (reference sequence). CDR3: CASTPLGGGPLHF. CDR3 in DNA: TGTGCCAGTACTCCCCTGGGCGGGGGTCCCCTCCACTTT. Looking up the rest from reference TRBV19 and TRBJ1-6 gives the full variable domain: DGGITQSPKYLFRKEGQNVTLSCEQNLNHDAMYWYRQDPGQGLRLIYYSQIVNDFQKGDIAEGYSVSREKKESFPLTVTSAQKNPTAFYLCASTPLGGGPLHFGNGTRLTVT.

The chain couples TRBV29-1 to TRBJ2-1; D ambiguous. The V end lost 3 bases, the J end lost 2 bases, and 8 bases lay between the germline ends. The CDR3 spans 13 residues. Germline assignment: CDR1 SQVTM and CDR2 ANQGSEA. The CDR3 here is CSVELHPYNEQFF. The CDR3 DNA is TGCAGCGTTGAGTTACACCCCTACAATGAGCAGTTCTTC.

The chain links TRBV7-2 to TRBJ2-7, with TRBD1 matching over 12 bases. The CDR3 runs 16 residues. V was pared by 5 bases and J by 5 bases, with 10 bases of the junction left unmatched. Germline V lookup: CDR1 SGHTA, CDR2 FQGNSA. The CDR3 spells CASSPRDRGRPHEQYF. The DNA of the CDR3 is TGTGCCAGCAGCCCCCGGGACAGGGGGCGTCCCCACGAGCAGTACTTC.

This clonotype has just a few counts. This chain uses TRBV12-3 or TRBV12-4 with TRBJ2-1; perhaps TRBD1 as D (6 bases). Trimming removed 4 bases from V and 0 bases from J, with 10 bases in between. The CDR3 length is 15 residues. CDR3 loop: CASSSDSSSYNEQFF. CDR3 in DNA: TGTGCCAGCAGTTCGGACAGTAGCTCCTACAATGAGCAGTTCTTC.

The gene calls are TRBV7-2 and TRBJ2-1; D ambiguous. CDR3 length: 11 amino acids. Germline CDR1 reads SGHTA; CDR2 reads FQGNSA. The V end lost 8 bases, the J end lost 1 base, and 3 bases lay between the germline ends. CDR3 nucleotides: TGTGCCAGCCGATCCTACAATGAGCAGTTCTTC. This translates into CASRSYNEQFF.

The chain uses TRBV11-2 and TRBJ2-7; no definite D call. Trimming cost V 5 bases and J 1 base, with 6 bases left between them. Germline V gene sequence: CDR1 SGHAT, CDR2 FQNNGV. This CDR3 has 12 residues. CDR3 amino acids: CASSLPSYEQYV. CDR3 in DNA: TGTGCCAGCAGCCTTCCATCCTACGAGCAGTACGTC.